This entry lists 3 T cell receptor beta chains sequenced from one sample in a study of TIL therapy for anti-PD-1-resistant metastatic lung cancer. Time point specified: pre-treatment sample, taken before nivolumab and TIL therapy. The immunoSEQ assay was v3. Only in-frame clones appear in the TCRdb table, and some are missing; sequencing was by immunoSEQ multiplex PCR. The table shows roughly 60,000 clones, with around 70% occurring only once. The input for sequencing was blood, taken at baseline. These receptors were collected from a person aged 25 to 80 with non-small cell lung cancer.

This chain connects TRBV19 to TRBJ1-1; 9 nucleotides line up with TRBD1. This CDR3 contains 13 residues. Germline lookup yields CDR1 LNHDA and CDR2 SQIVND (reference sequence). Losses at the gene ends were 8 bases for V and 8 bases for J; bases not matched to a gene: 9. CDR3 sequence: CASSFLQGAEAFF. DNA of the CDR3: TGTGCCAGTTCCTTCTTACAGGGGGCCGAAGCTTTCTTT.

The chain recombines TRBV18 with TRBJ2-3; D is perhaps TRBD1 (6 bases). This CDR3 region has 15 residues. V dropped 3 bases and J dropped 2 bases, with 12 bases sitting between them. Germline values: CDR1 KGHSH, CDR2 LQKENI. This CDR3 reads CASSPRGLDTDTQYF. Written as DNA, the CDR3 is TGTGCCAGCTCACCTAGGGGGTTGGACACAGATACGCAGTATTTT. The variable domain in full, with the rest retrieved from reference TRBV18 and TRBJ2-3, is NAGVMQNPRHLVRRRGQEARLRCSPMKGHSHVYWYRQLPEEGLKFMVYLQKENIIDESGMPKERFSAEFPKEGPSILRIQQVVRGDSAAYFCASSPRGLDTDTQYFGPGTRLTVL.

This clone was detected a few times. The sample holds other DNA sequences that translate to the same CDR3. This rearrangement joins TRBV28 to TRBJ1-1; 11 nucleotides agree with TRBD1. From germline, CDR1 is MDHEN and CDR2 SYDVKM. The CDR3 runs to 14 residues. V shed 4 bases and J 3 bases; nucleotides not matched to a gene: 1. CDR3 in amino acids: CASSSGQGDTEAFF. CDR3 in DNA: TGTGCCAGCAGTTCGGGACAGGGGGACACTGAAGCTTTCTTT.